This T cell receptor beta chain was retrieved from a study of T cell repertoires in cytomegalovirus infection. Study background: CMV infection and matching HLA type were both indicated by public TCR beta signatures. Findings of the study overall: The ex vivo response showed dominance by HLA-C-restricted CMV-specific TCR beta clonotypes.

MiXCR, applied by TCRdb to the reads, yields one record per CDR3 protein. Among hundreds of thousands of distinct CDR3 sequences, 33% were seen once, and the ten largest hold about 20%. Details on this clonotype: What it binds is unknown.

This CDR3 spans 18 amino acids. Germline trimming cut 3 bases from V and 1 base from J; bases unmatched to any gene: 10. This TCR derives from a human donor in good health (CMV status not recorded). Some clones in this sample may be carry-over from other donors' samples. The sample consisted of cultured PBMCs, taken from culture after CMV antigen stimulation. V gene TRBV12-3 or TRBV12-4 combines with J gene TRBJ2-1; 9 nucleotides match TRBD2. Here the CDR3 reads CASSFDSSGKISYNEQFF. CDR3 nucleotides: TGTGCCAGCAGTTTTGATTCTAGCGGGAAAATATCCTACAATGAGCAGTTCTTC.